This T cell receptor beta chain was retrieved from a study of shared clonotypes between healthy human individuals. Study conclusions and caveats: Generation probabilities of non-shared clonotypes were lower (relative to those shared by all four donors). It was only blood that was sampled, and tissue repertoires likely differ. Memory subsets generally showed smaller estimated richness than naive subsets did.

Turning to this clone: Its antigen is as yet unknown. This sample also contains other DNA sequences that code for the same CDR3.

The V and J ends lost 8 bases and 4 bases respectively, with 11 bases between them. Looked up from germline, CDR1 is MDHEN and CDR2 is SYDVKM. There are 12 residues in the CDR3. Replicate sorted-subset PCRs were loaded with about 0.2 ug DNA, tens of thousands of T cell genomes. Assay used: immunoSEQ multiplex PCR; TCRdb lists only in-frame clones, some missing. The sample has 1,400,000 or so clones, around 98.5% seen once. What was sequenced was naive CD4+ T cells sorted from blood. Subset noted: CD45RA+ positively selected. This TCR was recovered from a man between 25 and 39 years old in good health. The chain employs TRBV28 and TRBJ1-2; D is possibly TRBD1 (6 bases). The chain's CDR3 is CASRGQVYGYTF. CDR3 nucleotides: TGTGCCAGCCGGGGGCAAGTCTATGGCTACACCTTC.